Presented here are 28 T cell receptor beta chains from one specimen sequenced in a study of spatial heterogeneity in lung cancer. Study observations and caveats: In tumors, expanded intratumoral alpha and beta TCR counts tracked mutation counts.

A single record per CDR3 protein comes from TCRdb applying MiXCR to the 5' RACE reads. This table holds about 2,300 distinct CDR3 sequences, roughly 13% found once. No antigen is known for these receptors. Time point noted: sample taken at primary tumor resection. The source material was lung tumor tissue, sampled at surgery. The source of these receptors is a male donor with early-stage non-small cell lung cancer.

The J gene is TRBJ2-7, the V gene TRBV4-1, with 10 bases identical to TRBD1. The CDR3 runs 15 residues. The germline V gene has CDR1 MGHRA and CDR2 YSYEKL. V dropped 1 base and J dropped 2; count of bases not matched to a gene: 2. The CDR3 region is CASSQGGQGAYEQYF. The DNA for the CDR3 is TGCGCCAGCAGCCAAGGAGGACAGGGGGCCTACGAGCAGTACTTC.

By sample share, this clonotype is medium-sized. The chain uses TRBV12-3 or TRBV12-4 and TRBJ2-1, with D tentatively TRBD2 (6 bases). The CDR3 consists of 13 residues. Deletions cut 8 bases from V and 0 bases from J, with 8 bases between. The CDR3 loop reads CASGGSSYNEQFF. Here the CDR3 DNA reads TGTGCCAGCGGGGGGAGCTCCTACAATGAGCAGTTCTTC.

This clonotype is categorized as medium-sized. The gene calls are TRBV20-1 and TRBJ1-5; no firm D call. CDR3 size: 13 residues. In germline, CDR1 is DFQATT, CDR2 SNEGSKA (reference sequence). Trimming pared 3 bases from V and 3 bases from J, leaving 9 bases between. The CDR3 here is CSASRSPNQPQHF. DNA for the CDR3: TGCAGTGCTAGTCGGAGCCCCAATCAGCCCCAGCATTTT.

By share, this clonotype counts as medium-sized. This chain connects TRBV5-1 to TRBJ1-1; maybe TRBD1 (6 bases). Germline CDR1 is SGHRS and CDR2 is YFSETQ. V was trimmed by 4 bases and J by 8 bases, leaving 12 bases between them. There are 12 residues in the CDR3. This chain's CDR3 is CASSPETGEAFF. DNA of the CDR3: TGCGCCAGCAGCCCGGAAACAGGGGAAGCTTTCTTT.

This clonotype is medium-sized by share. The chain carries TRBV7-3 and TRBJ1-2; TRBD1 might be the D (6 bases). Germline V gene sequence: CDR1 SGHTA, CDR2 FQGTGA. The V gene lost 4 bases and the J gene lost 7 bases, with 7 bases spanning the gap. CDR3 length equals 11 residues. Here the CDR3 DNA reads TGTGCCAGCAGCTCAGGGGTTGGCTACACCTTC. Amino acids: CASSSGVGYTF. The variable domain in full, completed from reference TRBV7-3 and TRBJ1-2, reads GAGVSQTPSNKVTEKGKYVELRCDPISGHTALYWYRQSLGQGPEFLIYFQGTGAADDSGLPNDRFFAVRPEGSVSTLKIQRTERGDSAVYLCASSSGVGYTFGSGTRLTVV.

This clonotype ranks as medium-sized. The V gene is TRBV27, the J gene TRBJ2-2; no clear D. The CDR3 is 15 residues long. Trimming shortened V by 2 bases and J by 0 bases, and 7 bases separated the two germline ends. The germline gives CDR1 MNHEY, CDR2 SMNVEV (reference sequence). This chain's CDR3 is CASSLRSPNTGELFF. CDR3 DNA: TGTGCCAGCAGTTTACGATCCCCGAACACCGGGGAGCTGTTTTTT.

This clonotype is deemed medium-sized. The chain carries TRBV6-5 and TRBJ2-3, with 7 bases identical to TRBD2. The length of the CDR3 is 15 residues. V dropped 5 bases and J dropped 5; count of bases not matched to a gene: 10. CDR1 is MNHEY, CDR2 SVGAGI, per germline. This CDR3 is CASSLSSGRVDTQYF. For the CDR3, the DNA is TGTGCCAGCAGTCTATCTAGCGGCCGGGTAGATACGCAGTATTTT.

To note about this clonotype: Without the conserved terminal phenylalanine or tryptophan, this CDR3 likely stems from a read error. The V and J genes are TRBV3-1 and TRBJ1-5; 9 bases are shared with TRBD1. The junction had 7 bases not matched to a gene; V was cut back by 1 base and J by 3 bases. The length of the CDR3 is 17 residues. Germline CDR1 is LGHDT and CDR2 is YNNKEL (reference sequence). The CDR3: CASSQGTGTGTNQPQHL. In DNA, the CDR3 is TGTGCCAGCAGCCAAGGGACCGGGACAGGGACCAATCAGCCCCAGCATTTA.

This clonotype is categorized as medium-sized. The chain has TRBV7-2 and TRBJ1-1; no definite D call. This CDR3 spans 16 amino acids. V dropped 2 bases and J dropped 3 bases, with 16 bases sitting between them. Germline lookup yields CDR1 SGHTA and CDR2 FQGNSA. CDR3 bases: TGTGCCAGCAGCTTACCTACAATTGACACTGACACTGAAGCTTTCTTT. It yields the protein CASSLPTIDTDTEAFF. The full variable domain, rest sourced from reference TRBV7-2 and TRBJ1-1, is GAGVSQSPSNKVTEKGKDVELRCDPISGHTALYWYRQSLGQGLEFLIYFQGNSAPDKSGLPSDRFSAERTGGSVSTLTIQRTQQEDSAVYLCASSLPTIDTDTEAFFGQGTRLTVV.

The chain combines TRBV3-1 with TRBJ1-1; 9 nucleotides line up with TRBD1. J was trimmed by 4 bases and V by 6 bases; bases with no gene match: 9. This CDR3 is built from 15 residues. Germline V lookup: CDR1 LGHDT, CDR2 YNNKEL (reference sequence). The CDR3 DNA reads as TGTGCCAGCAGAAGGGGGGACAGGGAGGGCACTGAAGCTTTCTTT. It yields the protein CASRRGDREGTEAFF.

V usage is TRBV12-3 or TRBV12-4 and J usage is TRBJ1-2; D gene ambiguous. The CDR3 runs to 14 residues. V was trimmed by 3 bases and J by 7 bases, leaving 15 bases between them. The CDR3 coding sequence is TGTGCCAGCAGTTTCGGTATCGGTGGACGTGGCTACACCTTC. This translates into CASSFGIGGRGYTF.

This clonotype is labeled medium-sized. V usage is TRBV3-1 and J usage is TRBJ1-6; 8 nucleotides agree with TRBD1. The CDR3 is 16 amino acids. Per germline, CDR1 LGHDT and CDR2 YNNKEL (reference sequence). V shed 1 base, J shed 6 bases, and the junction held 5 bases outside the gene matches. CDR3 region: CASSQGAGGVNSPLHF. The CDR3 nucleotides are TGTGCCAGCAGCCAAGGGGCAGGGGGCGTTAATTCACCCCTCCACTTT.

By sample fraction, this clonotype is medium-sized. The rearrangement uses TRBV20-1 and TRBJ2-3; TRBD2 matches 7 bases. Germline CDR1 DFQATT, CDR2 SNEGSKA (reference sequence). Losses at the gene ends were 5 bases for V and 0 bases for J; bases not matched to a gene: 5. There are 14 residues in the CDR3. The CDR3 coding sequence is TGCAGTGCTGGCGGGCGGGGGAGCACAGATACGCAGTATTTT. Its protein product is CSAGGRGSTDTQYF.

The rearrangement uses TRBV11-2 and TRBJ2-7, with D unclear. Germline CDR1 is SGHAT and CDR2 is FQNNGV. The CDR3 has 14 amino acids. Trimming removed 3 bases at V and 6 bases at J, with 15 bases between. CDR3 coding DNA: TGTGCCAGCAGCTTGACACGGTTTCGGTCCGAGCAGTACTTC. Translated: CASSLTRFRSEQYF.

This clonotype appeared many times. The chain combines TRBV20-1 with TRBJ2-2, with 8 bases that match TRBD1. Germline CDR1 reads DFQATT; CDR2 reads SNEGSKA (reference sequence). The CDR3 is made up of 13 amino acids. Losses at the gene ends were 3 bases for V and 8 bases for J; bases not matched to a gene: 5. The CDR3 spells CSARDREQGELFF. The DNA of the CDR3 is TGCAGTGCTAGGGACAGGGAGCAGGGGGAGCTGTTTTTT.

Relative to its sample, this clonotype is large. The chain uses TRBV5-4 and TRBJ2-7, with a possible D match to TRBD1 (6 bases). Trimming stripped 2 bases from V and 1 base from J, with 10 bases between. The CDR3 covers 14 residues. Germline-derived CDR1 and CDR2 are SGHNT and YYREEE (reference sequence). The CDR3 sequence: CASSLQGESYEQYF. The CDR3 DNA reads as TGTGCCAGCAGCTTACAGGGCGAGTCCTACGAGCAGTACTTC.

In this sample, this clonotype is medium-sized (0.01 to 0.1%). The chain is built from TRBV12-3 or TRBV12-4 and TRBJ1-2; possible D gene TRBD1, 6 bases. The CDR3 has 14 amino acids. V was pared by 6 bases and J by 7 bases, with 18 bases between. The CDR3 DNA follows: TGTGCCAGCAGCCCTACAGGGTCGGGGACTGGCTACACCTTC. Translated: CASSPTGSGTGYTF.

This clonotype is labeled as large. The chain couples TRBV2 to TRBJ2-2; D is unresolved. The CDR3 extends over 15 amino acids. V dropped 6 bases and J dropped 4 bases, with 15 bases sitting between them. Germline V gives CDR1 SNHLY, CDR2 FYNNEI. The CDR3 DNA reads TGTGCCAGCAGAGTAAGCAGTCCGTCCACCGGGGAGCTGTTTTTT. Residues: CASRVSSPSTGELFF.

This clonotype was counted a few times. A read error may explain this, as a much larger clone is one base away. This chain connects TRBV11-3 to TRBJ1-1; D gene uncertain. Germline V gives CDR1 SGHNT, CDR2 YENEEA. The CDR3 has 15 residues. The germline V and J ends were trimmed by 5 bases and 6 bases, with 19 bases remaining between them. The CDR3 nucleotides are TGTGCCAGCAGCGAGAGGACTCGCGTAACCGCTGAAGCTTTCTTT. Protein product: CASSERTRVTAEAFF. The full variable domain, with the rest looked up from reference TRBV11-3 and TRBJ1-1, is EAGVVQSPRYKIIEKKQPVAFWCNPISGHNTLYWYLQNLGQGPELLIRYENEEAVDDSQLPKDRFSAERLKGVDSTLKIQPAELGDSAVYLCASSERTRVTAEAFFGQGTRLTVV.

This clonotype has ten or more counts. The V call is TRBV5-6, the J call TRBJ2-3; TRBD2 matches 14 bases. V gave up 4 bases and J gave up 2 bases; unmatched junction bases: 6. Germline values: CDR1 SGHDT, CDR2 YYEEEE. The CDR3 totals 17 residues. In nucleotides, the CDR3 is TGTGCCAGCAGCAAGAGACTAGCGGGGGGGTACACAGATACGCAGTATTTT. It specifies CASSKRLAGGYTDTQYF.

In its sample, this clonotype is medium-sized (0.01 to 0.1%). V gene TRBV21-1 combines with J gene TRBJ2-6; the table's D call, TRBD1, has no DNA check behind it. TRBV21-1 is reported as a pseudogene. This CDR3 contains 16 residues. The CDR3 bases are TGTGCCAGCAGCAAAGTCGGGGGGCTTGGGGCCAACGTCCTGACTTTC. Amino acids: CASSKVGGLGANVLTF.

This clonotype is labeled medium-sized. This rearrangement joins TRBV6-2 or TRBV6-3 to TRBJ2-1, with 9 bases aligning to TRBD2. Germline assignment: CDR1 MNHEY and CDR2 SVGEGT. V was pared by 6 bases and J by 8 bases, with 20 bases of the junction left unmatched. The CDR3 runs to 18 residues. In DNA, the CDR3 is TGTGCCAGCAGCACCCTCTTTGGCGGGGGGGCATTTGAATATGAGCAGTTCTTC. It codes for CASSTLFGGGAFEYEQFF.

By share, this clonotype counts as medium-sized. V is TRBV28 and J is TRBJ2-5; no clear D. V was clipped by 5 bases and J by 5 bases, with 15 bases between them. CDR3 length: 14 residues. CDR1 is MDHEN and CDR2 is SYDVKM in the germline V gene. The CDR3 nucleotides are TGTGCCAGCAGTCCTTCACGCGTGGGGGAGACCCAGTACTTC. It translates to CASSPSRVGETQYF. The full variable domain, completed using reference TRBV28 and TRBJ2-5, is DVKVTQSSRYLVKRTGEKVFLECVQDMDHENMFWYRQDPGLGLRLIYFSYDVKMKEKGDIPEGYSVSREKKERFSLILESASTNQTSMYLCASSPSRVGETQYFGPGTRLLVL.

This clonotype was seen repeatedly, ten times or more. J is TRBJ2-7 and V is TRBV9; 8 nucleotides align to TRBD1. The junction had 6 bases not matched to a gene; V was cut back by 0 bases and J by 7 bases. The germline V gene encodes CDR1 SGDLS and CDR2 YYNGEE. There are 14 residues in the CDR3. Written as DNA, the CDR3 is TGTGCCAGCAGCGTAGGTAACAGGGGGGAAGAGCAGTACTTC. As protein: CASSVGNRGEEQYF. The entire variable domain, with the rest obtained from reference TRBV9 and TRBJ2-7, is as follows: DSGVTQTPKHLITATGQRVTLRCSPRSGDLSVYWYQQSLDQGLQFLIQYYNGEERAKGNILERFSAQQFPDLHSELNLSSLELGDSALYFCASSVGNRGEEQYFGPGTRLTVT.

J is TRBJ1-4 and V is TRBV12-3 or TRBV12-4; TRBD1 matches at 10 bases. The CDR3 length is 14 residues. J was trimmed by 6 bases and V by 6 bases; bases with no gene match: 4. CDR3 sequence reads: CASRRTGGYEKLFF. CDR3 sequence (DNA): TGTGCCAGCAGGCGGACAGGGGGGTATGAAAAACTGTTTTTT.

By share of the sample, this clonotype is medium-sized (0.01 to 0.1%). The chain recombines TRBV5-6 with TRBJ2-1; 9 bases fit TRBD2. This CDR3 comprises 15 residues. Losses at the gene ends were 2 bases for V and 5 bases for J; bases not matched to a gene: 5. The V gene's germline CDR1 is SGHDT and CDR2 YYEEEE. The CDR3 region is CASSFLAGSDNEQFF. The CDR3 bases are TGTGCCAGCAGCTTCCTAGCGGGGTCGGACAATGAGCAGTTCTTC.

This clonotype has just a few counts. V gene TRBV6-1 combines with J gene TRBJ1-1, with D uncertain. V dropped 2 bases and J dropped 1 base, with 8 bases sitting between them. Germline V gene lookup returns CDR1 MNHNS and CDR2 SASEGT. The CDR3 runs to 14 residues. In DNA form, the CDR3 reads TGTGCCAGCAGTGAATCTGATTCGAACACTGAAGCTTTCTTT. It specifies CASSESDSNTEAFF.

By share of the sample, this clonotype is medium-sized. This chain joins TRBV5-1 and TRBJ2-1; unclear D gene. The CDR3 extends over 14 amino acids. V dropped 0 bases and J dropped 8 bases, with 12 bases sitting between them. The germline V gene encodes CDR1 SGHRS and CDR2 YFSETQ. This CDR3 reads CASSLEFGFDEQFF. Written as DNA, the CDR3 is TGCGCCAGCAGCTTGGAATTCGGCTTCGATGAGCAGTTCTTC.